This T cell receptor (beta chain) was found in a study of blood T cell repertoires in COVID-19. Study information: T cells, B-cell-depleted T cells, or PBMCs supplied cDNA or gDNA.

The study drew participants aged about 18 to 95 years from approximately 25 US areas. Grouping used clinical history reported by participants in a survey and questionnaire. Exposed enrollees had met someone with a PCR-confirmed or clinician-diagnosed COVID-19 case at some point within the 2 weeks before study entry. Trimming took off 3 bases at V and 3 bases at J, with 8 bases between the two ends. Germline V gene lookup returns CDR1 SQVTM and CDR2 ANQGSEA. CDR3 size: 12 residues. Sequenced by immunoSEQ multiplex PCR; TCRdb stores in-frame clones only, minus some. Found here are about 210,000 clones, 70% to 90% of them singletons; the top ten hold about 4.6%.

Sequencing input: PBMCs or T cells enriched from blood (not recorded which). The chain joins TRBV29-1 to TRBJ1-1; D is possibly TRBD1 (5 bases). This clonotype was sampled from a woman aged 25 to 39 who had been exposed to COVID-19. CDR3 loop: CSVDPRDTEAFF. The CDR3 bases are TGCAGCGTTGACCCCAGGGACACTGAAGCTTTCTTT.